This record looks at one T cell receptor (beta chain) sequence and its context. The target of this receptor is not known. The sample holds no much larger clone one base away, and base qualities are not on file. These data originate in a study of T cell responses to AZD1222 COVID-19 vaccine (dated by TCRdb to the early 2020s). As for the study more broadly: AZD1222 recipients with second doses at about 4 weeks or about 12 weeks were pooled, because spike-specific TCR depth and breadth did not differ between schedules. TCR sequencing was performed for approximately 240 trial participants, of whom 200 to 210 were given two doses of AZD1222 and around 26 were given two doses of MenACWY control vaccine. Trial participants were enrolled by age into 18-55, 56-69 and 70-plus year subgroups, with around 150, 28 and 57 TCR-sequenced participants respectively. Paper-wide results and their limitations: Participants were mostly white British and included more females than males, and it was suggested by the authors that clonal diversity may have been underestimated. Because no samples from the day 14 peak response were available, repertoires could be characterized only after the peak T cell response. The vaccine-associated CD4 TCRs covered the entire spike protein, and the dominant responses fell in regions 160-218 and 743-854. Only five to seven AZD1222 recipients were SARS-CoV-2 seropositive at baseline, limiting conclusions about previously exposed vaccinees. The 56-69-year group was small, and its depth increase did not reach significance, likely because of low power. After two AZD1222 doses, spike-specific TCR breadth and depth were significantly higher than at day 0 and than in MenACWY recipients. Nearly half of unique spike-specific TCRs reportedly recognized epitopes outside regions mutated in the B.1.351 and B.1.1.7 variants.

The time point tag for this specimen amounts to: baseline before first vaccination. Vaccinee samples came from UK trials COV001 and COV002, including a single-blind randomized controlled phase 2/3 trial of AZD1222 (ChAdOx1 nCoV-19) in healthy adults. For TCRbeta chain sequencing, PBMC samples were collected from trial participants at day 0 and at day 28 after the second dose. The CDR3 regions of human TCRbeta chains were analyzed by immunosequencing. Processing in the source paper ran as follows. TCRs in the repertoires were matched against a reference library of SARS-CoV-2-specific TCRs that had been generated with the MIRA antigen-specificity platform. Breadth was defined as the fraction of unique TCRs that were SARS-CoV-2-associated, and depth was defined as the fraction of total T cells that were SARS-CoV-2-associated. Using the MIRA data, every spike-specific TCR was mapped to the spike region that the TCR reacted to and assigned to either a CD4 or a CD8 class. Log10-transformed breadth and depth values were compared by one-way ANOVA with Sidak's multiple comparisons tests. Held by TCRdb, this immuneACCESS table contains in-frame sequences only and omits some clones. Under half of the omission traces to an unresolved V gene where checked; the cause of the rest is unknown. V and J calls plus clone size are reproduced from that table; the DNA served to infer D and trimming. This sample has 54,000 or so clones in its table, and roughly 85% of those were observed once. The ten largest make up roughly 4% of the sample.

The CDR3, cysteine through phenylalanine, is 15 amino acids long. The kept DNA is CDR3 alone, 45 bases in frame from the first base. In the germline V gene, CDR1 corresponds to MNHEY and CDR2 to SVGAGI. Compared with germline, V lacks 0 bases and J lacks 5 bases; bases without a gene match: 6. Sequenced material: peripheral blood, taken on day 0 of AZD1222 vaccination. This receptor chain uses TRBV6-5 and TRBJ2-7; 8 middle bases align to TRBD1. This clonotype originated in an adult in good health. The DNA is TGTGCCAGCAGTTACTCGAAACAGGGGGTCCACGAGCAGTACTTC. This is translated as CASSYSKQGVHEQYF.